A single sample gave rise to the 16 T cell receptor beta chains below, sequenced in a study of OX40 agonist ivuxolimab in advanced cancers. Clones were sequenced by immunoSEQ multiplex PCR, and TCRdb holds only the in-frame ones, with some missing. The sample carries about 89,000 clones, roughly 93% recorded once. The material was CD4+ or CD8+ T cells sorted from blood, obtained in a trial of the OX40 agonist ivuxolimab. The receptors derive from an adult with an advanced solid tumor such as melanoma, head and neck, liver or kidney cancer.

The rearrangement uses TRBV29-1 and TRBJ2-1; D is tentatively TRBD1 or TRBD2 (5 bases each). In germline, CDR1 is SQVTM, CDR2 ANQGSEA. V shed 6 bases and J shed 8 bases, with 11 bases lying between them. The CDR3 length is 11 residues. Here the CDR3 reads CSVDGAYEQFF. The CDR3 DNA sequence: TGCAGCGTGGACGGGGCCTATGAGCAGTTCTTC.

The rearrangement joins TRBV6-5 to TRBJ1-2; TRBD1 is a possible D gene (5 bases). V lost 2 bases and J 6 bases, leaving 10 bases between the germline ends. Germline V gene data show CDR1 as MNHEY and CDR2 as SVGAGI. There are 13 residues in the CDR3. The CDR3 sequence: CASSYPGGNGYTF. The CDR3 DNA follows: TGTGCCAGCAGTTACCCGGGGGGGAATGGCTACACCTTC.

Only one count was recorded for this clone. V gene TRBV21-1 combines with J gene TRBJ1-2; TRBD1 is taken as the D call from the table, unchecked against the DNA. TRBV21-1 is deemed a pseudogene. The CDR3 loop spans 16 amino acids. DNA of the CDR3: TGTGCCAGCAGATTATCCGGGGACAGGGTTAACTATGGCTACACCTTC. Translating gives CASRLSGDRVNYGYTF.

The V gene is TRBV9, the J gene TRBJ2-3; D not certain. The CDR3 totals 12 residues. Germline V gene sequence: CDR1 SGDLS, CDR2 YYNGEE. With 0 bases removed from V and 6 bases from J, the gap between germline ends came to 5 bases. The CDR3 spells CASSVDKDTQYF. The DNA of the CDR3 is TGTGCCAGCAGCGTAGATAAGGATACGCAGTATTTT.

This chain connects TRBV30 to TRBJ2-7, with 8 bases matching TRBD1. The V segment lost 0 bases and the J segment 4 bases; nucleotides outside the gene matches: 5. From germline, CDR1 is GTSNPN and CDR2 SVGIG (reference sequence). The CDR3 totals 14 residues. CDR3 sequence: CAWSVGQGSYEQYF. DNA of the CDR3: TGTGCCTGGAGTGTCGGACAGGGAAGTTACGAGCAGTACTTC.

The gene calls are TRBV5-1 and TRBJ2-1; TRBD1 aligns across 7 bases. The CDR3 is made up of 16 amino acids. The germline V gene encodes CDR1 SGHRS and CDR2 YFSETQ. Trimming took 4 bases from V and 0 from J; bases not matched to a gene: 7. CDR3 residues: CASSDNRGSSYNEQFF. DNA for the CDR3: TGCGCCAGCAGCGACAACAGGGGCAGCTCCTACAATGAGCAGTTCTTC.

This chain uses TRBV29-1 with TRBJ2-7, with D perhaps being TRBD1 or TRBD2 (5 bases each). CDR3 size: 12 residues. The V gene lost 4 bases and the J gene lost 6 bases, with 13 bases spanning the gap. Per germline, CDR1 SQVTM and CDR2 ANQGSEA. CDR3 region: CSVGWKGSEQYF. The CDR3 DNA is TGCAGCGTTGGTTGGAAGGGGAGCGAGCAGTACTTC.

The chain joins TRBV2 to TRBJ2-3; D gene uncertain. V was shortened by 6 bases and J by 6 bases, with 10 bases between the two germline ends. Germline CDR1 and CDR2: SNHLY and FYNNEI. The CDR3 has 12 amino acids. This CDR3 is CASRADLDTQYF. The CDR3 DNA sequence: TGTGCCAGCAGAGCCGACTTGGATACGCAGTATTTT.

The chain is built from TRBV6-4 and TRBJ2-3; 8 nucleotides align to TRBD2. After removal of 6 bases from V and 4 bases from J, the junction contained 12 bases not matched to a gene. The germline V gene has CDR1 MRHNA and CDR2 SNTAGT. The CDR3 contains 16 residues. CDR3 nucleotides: TGTGCCAGCAGCGTGGGGACTAGTTCAATGGCAGATACGCAGTATTTT. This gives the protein CASSVGTSSMADTQYF.

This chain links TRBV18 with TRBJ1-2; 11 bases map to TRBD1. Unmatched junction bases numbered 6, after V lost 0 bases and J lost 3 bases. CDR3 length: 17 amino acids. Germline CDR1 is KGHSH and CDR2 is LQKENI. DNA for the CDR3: TGTGCCAGCTCACCACCGGGACAGGGGGAAATTCACTATGGCTACACCTTC. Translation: CASSPPGQGEIHYGYTF.

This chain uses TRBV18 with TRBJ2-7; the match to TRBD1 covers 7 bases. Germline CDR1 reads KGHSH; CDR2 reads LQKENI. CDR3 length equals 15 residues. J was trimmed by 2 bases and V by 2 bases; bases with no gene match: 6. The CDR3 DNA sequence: TGTGCCAGCTCACCAAGGCAGGGGGAAGCCTACGAGCAGTACTTC. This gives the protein CASSPRQGEAYEQYF.

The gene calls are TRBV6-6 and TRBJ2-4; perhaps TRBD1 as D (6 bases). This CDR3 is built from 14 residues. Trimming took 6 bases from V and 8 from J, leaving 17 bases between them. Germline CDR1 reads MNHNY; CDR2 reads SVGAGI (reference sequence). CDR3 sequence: CASRGRSGVDIQYF. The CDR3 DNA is TGTGCCAGCAGGGGTCGATCAGGGGTTGACATTCAGTACTTC.

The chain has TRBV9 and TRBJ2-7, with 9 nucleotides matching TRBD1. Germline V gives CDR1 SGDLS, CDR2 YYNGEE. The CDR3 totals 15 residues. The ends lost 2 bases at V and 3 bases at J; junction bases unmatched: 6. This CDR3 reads CASSVGTGFFYEQYF. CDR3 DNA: TGTGCCAGCAGCGTCGGGACAGGGTTTTTCTACGAGCAGTACTTC.

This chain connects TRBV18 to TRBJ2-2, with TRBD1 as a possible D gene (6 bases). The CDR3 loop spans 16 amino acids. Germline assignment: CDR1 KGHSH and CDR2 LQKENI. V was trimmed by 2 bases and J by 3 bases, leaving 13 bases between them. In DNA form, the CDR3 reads TGTGCCAGCTCACCAACAGGGTCAGCAGACACCGGGGAGCTGTTTTTT. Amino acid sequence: CASSPTGSADTGELFF.

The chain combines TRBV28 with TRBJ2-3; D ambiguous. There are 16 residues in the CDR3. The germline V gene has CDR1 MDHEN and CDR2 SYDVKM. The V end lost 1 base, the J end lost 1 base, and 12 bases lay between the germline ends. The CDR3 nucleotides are TGTGCCAGCAGTTTATCCCAGGTGAGCGGCACAGATACGCAGTATTTT. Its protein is CASSLSQVSGTDTQYF.

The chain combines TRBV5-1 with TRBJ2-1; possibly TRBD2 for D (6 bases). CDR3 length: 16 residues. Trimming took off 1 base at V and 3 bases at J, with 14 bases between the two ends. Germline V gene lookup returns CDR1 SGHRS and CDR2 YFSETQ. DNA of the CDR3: TGCGCCAGCAGCTTGTTTGTTAGCGGAGGCTACAATGAGCAGTTCTTC. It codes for CASSLFVSGGYNEQFF.